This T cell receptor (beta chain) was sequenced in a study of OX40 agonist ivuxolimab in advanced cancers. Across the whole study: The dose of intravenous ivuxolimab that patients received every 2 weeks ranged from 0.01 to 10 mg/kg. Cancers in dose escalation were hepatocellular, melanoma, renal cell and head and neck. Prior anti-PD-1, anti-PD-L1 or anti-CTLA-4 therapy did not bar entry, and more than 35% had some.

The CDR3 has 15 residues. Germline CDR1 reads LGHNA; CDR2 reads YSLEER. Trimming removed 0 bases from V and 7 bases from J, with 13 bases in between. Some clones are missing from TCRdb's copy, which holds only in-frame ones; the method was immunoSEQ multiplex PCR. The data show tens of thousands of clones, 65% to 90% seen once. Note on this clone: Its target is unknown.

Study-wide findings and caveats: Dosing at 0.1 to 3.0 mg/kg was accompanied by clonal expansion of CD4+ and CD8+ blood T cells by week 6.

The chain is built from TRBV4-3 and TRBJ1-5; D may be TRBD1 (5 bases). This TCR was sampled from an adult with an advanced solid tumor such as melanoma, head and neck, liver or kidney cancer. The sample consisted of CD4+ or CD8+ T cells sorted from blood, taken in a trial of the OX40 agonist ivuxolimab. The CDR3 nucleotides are TGCGCCAGCAGCCAAGATGTGGCAGGGAACCAGCCCCAGCATTTT. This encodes CASSQDVAGNQPQHF.